This note documents a single T cell receptor beta chain sequence. The antigen remains undetermined. Naivety among CD8 cells was defined by CD45RO negativity and positive CCR7 selection, thereby excluding terminally differentiated effector memory CD45RA+ cells. The source of the sample is a study of shared clonotypes between healthy human individuals. The germline gives CDR1 MNHNS, CDR2 SASEGT. Trimming stripped 2 bases from V and 8 bases from J, with 12 bases between. The CDR3 spans 14 residues. Sequenced by immunoSEQ multiplex PCR; TCRdb stores in-frame clones only, minus some. In the table there are about 2,200,000 clones, just over 90% of which are singletons. Study-wide results and limits: Sorted-subset samples were not fully sequenced, rarefaction indicated. Sharing across a few donors was seen in around 5.1% of naive CD4 clonotypes. Non-shared clonotypes had lower generation probabilities than those shared by all four donors.

The specimen was naive CD8+ T cells from PBMCs. The V and J genes are TRBV6-1 and TRBJ1-4; D gene ambiguous. The receptor was isolated from a man in his late teens or twenties in good health. Some clones in this sample may be carry-over from other donors' samples. CDR3 sequence reads: CASSEYGVQEKLFF. The CDR3 DNA is TGTGCCAGCAGTGAATATGGGGTTCAGGAAAAACTGTTTTTT.